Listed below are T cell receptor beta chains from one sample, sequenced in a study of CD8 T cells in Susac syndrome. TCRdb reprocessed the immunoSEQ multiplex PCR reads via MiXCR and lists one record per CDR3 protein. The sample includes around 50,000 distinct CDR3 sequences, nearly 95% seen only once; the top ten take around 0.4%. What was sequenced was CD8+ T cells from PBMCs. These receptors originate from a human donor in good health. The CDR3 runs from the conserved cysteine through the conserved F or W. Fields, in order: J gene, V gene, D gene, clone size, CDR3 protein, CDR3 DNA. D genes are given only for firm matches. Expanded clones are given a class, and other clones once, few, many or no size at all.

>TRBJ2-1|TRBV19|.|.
CASSISSVYNEQFF
TGTGCCAGTAGTATAAGTAGCGTCTACAATGAGCAGTTCTTC
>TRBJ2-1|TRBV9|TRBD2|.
CASSPLAGGPAYNEQFF
TGTGCCAGCAGCCCACTAGCGGGAGGACCAGCCTACAATGAGCAGTTCTTC
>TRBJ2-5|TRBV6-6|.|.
CASSYAGMQETQYF
TGTGCCAGCAGTTACGCCGGGATGCAAGAGACCCAGTACTTC
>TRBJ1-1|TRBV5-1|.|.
CASSSEVRGTEAFF
TGCGCCAGCAGCTCCGAGGTTCGTGGCACTGAAGCTTTCTTT
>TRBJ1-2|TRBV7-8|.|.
CASSFGAGNYGYTF
TGTGCCAGCAGCTTCGGGGCAGGGAACTATGGCTACACCTTC
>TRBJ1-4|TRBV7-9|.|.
CASSLAPGPRLATNEKLFF
TGTGCCAGCAGCTTAGCCCCGGGACCGAGACTTGCAACTAATGAAAAACTGTTTTTT
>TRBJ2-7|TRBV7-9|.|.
CASSLKGQAGYEQYF
TGTGCCAGCAGCTTGAAGGGACAAGCCGGCTACGAGCAGTACTTC
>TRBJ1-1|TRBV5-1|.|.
CASSRAQGQNTEAFF
TGCGCCAGCAGCAGAGCCCAGGGTCAGAACACTGAAGCTTTCTTT
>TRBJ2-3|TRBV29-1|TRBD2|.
CSANIWLAADTDTQYF
TGCAGTGCAAACATCTGGCTAGCGGCCGACACAGATACGCAGTATTTT
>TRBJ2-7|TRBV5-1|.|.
CASSFGSSYEQYF
TGCGCCAGCAGCTTTGGCAGCTCCTACGAGCAGTACTTC
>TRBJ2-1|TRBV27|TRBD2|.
CASSLGTSGRNEQFF
TGTGCCAGCAGTTTGGGGACTAGCGGGAGGAATGAGCAGTTCTTC
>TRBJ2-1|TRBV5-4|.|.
CASHTWGSYNEQFF
TGTGCCAGCCATACGTGGGGCTCCTACAATGAGCAGTTCTTC
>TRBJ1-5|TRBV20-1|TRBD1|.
CSAKIRQGVRQPQHF
TGCAGTGCCAAGATTAGACAGGGGGTGAGGCAGCCCCAGCATTTT
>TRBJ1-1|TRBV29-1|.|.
CSAERGGGTEAFF
TGCAGCGCTGAGCGGGGGGGAGGGACTGAAGCTTTCTTT
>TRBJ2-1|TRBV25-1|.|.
CASSEGVSWFF
TGTGCCAGCAGTGAAGGGGTCAGCTGGTTCTTC
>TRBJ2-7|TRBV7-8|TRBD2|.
CASSLFRTSGAYEQYF
TGTGCCAGCAGCTTATTCCGGACTAGCGGGGCCTACGAGCAGTACTTC
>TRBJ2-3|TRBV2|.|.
CASSEGGGKSTDTQYF
TGTGCCAGCAGTGAAGGTGGAGGAAAAAGCACAGATACGCAGTATTTT
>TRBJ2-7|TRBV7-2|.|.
CASSFSGLSRGYEQYF
TGTGCCAGCAGCTTTTCCGGACTATCGAGGGGGTACGAGCAGTACTTC
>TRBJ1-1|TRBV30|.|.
CAWSLGLEAFF
TGTGCCTGGAGCCTCGGCCTCGAAGCTTTCTTT
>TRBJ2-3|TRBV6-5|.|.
CASSYRIVGPTDTQYF
TGTGCCAGCAGTTACCGTATCGTAGGCCCCACAGATACGCAGTATTTT
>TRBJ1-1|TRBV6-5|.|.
CASSSDTEAFF
TGTGCCAGCAGTTCCGACACTGAAGCTTTCTTT
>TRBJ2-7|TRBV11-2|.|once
CASSREPGSSYEQYF
TGTGCCAGCAGCCGGGAGCCAGGCTCGTCCTACGAGCAGTACTTC
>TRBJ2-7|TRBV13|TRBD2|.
CASSPIAGLARYEQYF
TGTGCCAGCAGCCCCATCGCAGGACTAGCCCGCTACGAGCAGTACTTC
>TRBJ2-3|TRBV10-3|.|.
CAISGTDTQYF
TGTGCCATCAGCGGCACAGATACGCAGTATTTT
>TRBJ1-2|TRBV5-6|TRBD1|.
CASSSTGTAVNYGYTF
TGTGCCAGCAGCTCAACCGGGACAGCCGTTAACTATGGCTACACCTTC
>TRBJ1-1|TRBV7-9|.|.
CASTPARGTGTEAFF
TGTGCCAGCACCCCGGCGCGGGGGACGGGCACTGAAGCTTTCTTT
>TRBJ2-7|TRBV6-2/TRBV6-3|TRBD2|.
CASSYPLAGASYEQYF
TGTGCCAGCAGTTACCCGCTAGCGGGAGCTTCCTACGAGCAGTACTTC
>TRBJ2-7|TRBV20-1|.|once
CSARVLDGLGQYF
TGCAGTGCTAGAGTCTTGGACGGCCTAGGGCAGTACTTC
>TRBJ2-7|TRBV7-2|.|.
CASSPRSAGGAYEQYF
TGTGCCAGCAGCCCACGGAGTGCAGGGGGGGCCTACGAGCAGTACTTC
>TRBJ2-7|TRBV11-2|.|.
CASIADTYEQYF
TGTGCCAGCATAGCGGATACCTACGAGCAGTACTTC
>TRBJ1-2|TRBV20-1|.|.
CSARPKGTGYTF
TGCAGTGCTCGTCCCAAAGGGACTGGCTACACCTTC
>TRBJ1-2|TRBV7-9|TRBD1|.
CASSLRLQGAKTF
TGTGCCAGCAGCTTAAGACTCCAGGGGGCGAAAACCTTC
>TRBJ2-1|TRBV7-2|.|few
CASNVDFSSYNEQFF
TGTGCCAGCAACGTCGACTTTAGCTCCTACAATGAGCAGTTCTTC
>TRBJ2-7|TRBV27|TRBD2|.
CASSLGSGRAVYEQYF
TGTGCCAGCAGTTTAGGGAGCGGGAGGGCCGTTTACGAGCAGTACTTC
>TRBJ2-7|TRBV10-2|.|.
CASARDLLYEQYF
TGCGCCAGCGCGCGGGACTTACTCTACGAGCAGTACTTC
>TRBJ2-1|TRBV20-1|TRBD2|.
CSAREGLGVGNEQFF
TGCAGTGCTAGAGAAGGACTAGGTGTTGGGAATGAGCAGTTCTTC
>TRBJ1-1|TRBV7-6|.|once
CASNPTGVLMNTEAFF
TGTGCCAGCAACCCGACCGGGGTCCTAATGAACACTGAAGCTTTCTTT
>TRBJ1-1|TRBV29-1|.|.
CSVRDGGIRTFF
TGCAGCGTCAGGGACGGCGGTATCCGGACTTTCTTT
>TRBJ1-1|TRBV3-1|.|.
CASSQDLCGGLVANTEAFF
TGTGCCAGCAGCCAAGATCTGTGTGGAGGGTTAGTGGCGAACACTGAAGCTTTCTTT
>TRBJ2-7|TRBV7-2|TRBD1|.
CASSLNSGQGYEQYF
TGTGCCAGCAGCTTAAACTCAGGACAGGGGTACGAGCAGTACTTC
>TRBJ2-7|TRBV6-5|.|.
CASSWASGRYEQYF
TGTGCCAGCAGTTGGGCCTCCGGTCGCTACGAGCAGTACTTC
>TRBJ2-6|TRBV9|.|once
CASSVTGGSSGANVLTF
TGTGCCAGCAGCGTAACAGGAGGGTCCTCTGGGGCCAACGTCCTGACTTTC
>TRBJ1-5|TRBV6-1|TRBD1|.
CASSEDGTGGQPQHF
TGTGCCAGCAGTGAAGACGGTACAGGGGGCCAGCCCCAGCATTTT
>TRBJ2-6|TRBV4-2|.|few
CASSQDRGSGANVLTF
TGTGCCAGCAGCCAAGACAGGGGTTCCGGGGCCAACGTCCTGACTTTC
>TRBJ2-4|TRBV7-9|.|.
CASSSEVAKNIQYF
TGTGCCAGCAGCTCGGAGGTAGCCAAAAACATTCAGTACTTC
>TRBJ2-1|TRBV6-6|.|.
CASSYPLGQSYNEQFF
TGTGCCAGCAGTTATCCCCTCGGACAGTCCTACAATGAGCAGTTCTTC
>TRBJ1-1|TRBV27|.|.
CASSLDSLMNTEAFF
TGTGCCAGCAGTTTAGACAGCCTAATGAACACTGAAGCTTTCTTT
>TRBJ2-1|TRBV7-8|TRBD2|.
CASSQRTSWEQFF
TGTGCCAGCAGCCAACGGACTAGCTGGGAGCAGTTCTTC
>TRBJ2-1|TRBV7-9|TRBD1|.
CASNLAPGQEFYSEQFF
TGTGCCAGCAACTTAGCCCCAGGACAGGAATTTTACAGTGAGCAGTTCTTC
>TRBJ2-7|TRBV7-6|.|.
CASSLDLGGQTYEQYF
TGTGCCAGCAGCTTAGATTTAGGTGGACAAACCTACGAGCAGTACTTC
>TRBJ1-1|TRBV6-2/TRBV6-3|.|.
CASSPSLMGTEAFF
TGTGCCAGCAGCCCGAGTTTAATGGGCACTGAAGCTTTCTTT
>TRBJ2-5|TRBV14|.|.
CASTSTRQGQETQYF
TGTGCCAGCACCTCAACCAGGCAGGGACAAGAGACCCAGTACTTC
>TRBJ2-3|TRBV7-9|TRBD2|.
CASSLPLAGVTDTQYF
TGTGCCAGCAGCTTACCCCTAGCGGGAGTAACAGATACGCAGTATTTT
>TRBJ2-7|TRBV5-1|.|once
CASSQGSPGRSYEQYF
TGCGCCAGCAGCCAAGGTTCGCCGGGACGGTCCTACGAGCAGTACTTC
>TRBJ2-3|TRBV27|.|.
CASSPSMGEVTDTQYF
TGTGCCAGCAGCCCTTCCATGGGGGAAGTGACAGATACGCAGTATTTT
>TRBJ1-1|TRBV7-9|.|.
CASGYRRDEAFF
TGTGCCAGCGGGTATCGGAGGGATGAAGCTTTCTTT
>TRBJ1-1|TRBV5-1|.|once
CASSLGGGYTEAFF
TGCGCCAGCAGCCTGGGGGGGGGCTATACTGAAGCTTTCTTT
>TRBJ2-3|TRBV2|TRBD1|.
CASSEGQGGFTDTQYF
TGTGCCAGCAGTGAAGGACAGGGGGGGTTCACAGATACGCAGTATTTT
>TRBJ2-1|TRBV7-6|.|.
CASSDYAYNEQFF
TGTGCCAGCAGCGACTACGCCTACAATGAGCAGTTCTTC
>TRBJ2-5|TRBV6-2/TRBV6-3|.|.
CASSYQAVTYYQETQYF
TGTGCCAGCAGTTACCAGGCTGTGACATACTACCAAGAGACCCAGTACTTC